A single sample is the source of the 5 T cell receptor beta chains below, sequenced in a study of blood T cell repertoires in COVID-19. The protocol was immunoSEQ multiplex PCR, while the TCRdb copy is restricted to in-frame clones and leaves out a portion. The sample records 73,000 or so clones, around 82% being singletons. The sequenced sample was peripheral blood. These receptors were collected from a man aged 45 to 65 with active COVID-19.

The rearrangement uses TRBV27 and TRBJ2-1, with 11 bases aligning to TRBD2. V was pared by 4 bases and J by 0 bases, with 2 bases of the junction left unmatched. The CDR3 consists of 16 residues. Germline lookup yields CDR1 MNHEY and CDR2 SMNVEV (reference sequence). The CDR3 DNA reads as TGTGCCAGCAGTTCGCTAGCGGGGGGCTCCTACAATGAGCAGTTCTTC. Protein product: CASSSLAGGSYNEQFF.

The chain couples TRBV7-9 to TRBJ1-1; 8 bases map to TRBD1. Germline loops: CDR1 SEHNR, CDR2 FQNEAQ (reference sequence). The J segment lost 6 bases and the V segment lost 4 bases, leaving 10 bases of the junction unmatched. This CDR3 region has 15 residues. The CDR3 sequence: CASSSDLDRGPEAFF. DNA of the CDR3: TGTGCCAGCAGCTCAGACCTTGACAGGGGTCCTGAAGCTTTCTTT. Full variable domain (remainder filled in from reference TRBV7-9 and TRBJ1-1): DTGVSQNPRHKITKRGQNVTFRCDPISEHNRLYWYRQTLGQGPEFLTYFQNEAQLEKSRLLSDRFSAERPKGSFSTLEIQRTEQGDSAMYLCASSSDLDRGPEAFFGQGTRLTVV.

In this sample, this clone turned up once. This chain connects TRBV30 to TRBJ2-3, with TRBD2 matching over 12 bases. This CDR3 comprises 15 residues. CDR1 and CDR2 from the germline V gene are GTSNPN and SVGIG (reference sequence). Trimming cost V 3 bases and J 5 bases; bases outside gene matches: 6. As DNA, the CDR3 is TGTGCCTGGAGGGTGACTAGCGGGAGCGGAGATACGCAGTATTTT. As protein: CAWRVTSGSGDTQYF.

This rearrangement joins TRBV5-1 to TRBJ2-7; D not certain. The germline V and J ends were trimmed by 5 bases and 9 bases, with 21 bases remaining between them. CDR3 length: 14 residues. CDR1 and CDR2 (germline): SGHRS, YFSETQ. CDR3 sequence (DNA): TGCGCCAGCAGTAGCTACCAACCAATGACTGGGCAGTACTTC. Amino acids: CASSSYQPMTGQYF.

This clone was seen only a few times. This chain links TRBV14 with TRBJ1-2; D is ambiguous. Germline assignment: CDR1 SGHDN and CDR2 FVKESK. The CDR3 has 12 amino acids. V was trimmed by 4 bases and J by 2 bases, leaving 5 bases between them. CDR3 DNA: TGTGCCAGCAGCCCGCAGAACTATGGCTACACCTTC. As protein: CASSPQNYGYTF.